This TCR beta chain originates from a study of regulatory T cells in long-lasting Graves disease. The overall study: New Graves' disease cases had less than 3 months of antithyroid drugs.

Documented time point: newly diagnosed GD, antithyroid drugs for less than 3 months. PBMC RNA served as the TCR library source. From each patient, roughly 9 milliliters of peripheral blood was drawn and collected into an EDTA anticoagulant tube. Details on this clonotype: At one end the junction does not follow the germline gene, possibly because of a read error.

The CDR3 sequence is 11 residues long. Per germline, CDR1 DFQATT and CDR2 SNEGSKA (reference sequence). The authors built TCR beta libraries using iRepertoire HTBI primers and Arm-PCR of CDR3 regions. TCRdb reanalysed the multiplex PCR reads using MiXCR and keeps one entry per CDR3 protein. In the table there are hundreds of thousands of distinct CDR3 sequences, about 20% of which are singletons. The clonotype originates from a female donor with Graves disease. The source material was peripheral blood mononuclear cells (PBMCs), sampled at new diagnosis, from a patient treated with antithyroid drugs. V and J are TRBV20-1 and TRBJ2-7, with D perhaps assigned TRBD1 or TRBD2 (5 bases each). CDR3 sequence: CSARVGTEEYF. DNA of the CDR3: TGCAGTGCTAGGGTAGGGACCGAGGAGTACTTC.